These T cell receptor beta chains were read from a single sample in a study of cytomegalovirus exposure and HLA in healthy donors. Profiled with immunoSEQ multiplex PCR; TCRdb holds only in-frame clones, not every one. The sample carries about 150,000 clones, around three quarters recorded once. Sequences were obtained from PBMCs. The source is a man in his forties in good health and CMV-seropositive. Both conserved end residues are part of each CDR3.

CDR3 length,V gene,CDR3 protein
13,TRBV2,CASFAGTVDGYTF
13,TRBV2,CASSSGTGREQYF
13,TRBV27,CASRGTGRNEQFF
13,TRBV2,CASRGGYNQPQHF
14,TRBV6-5,CASSYTGSTSEAFF
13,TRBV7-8,CASSLDRGLGYTF
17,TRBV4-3,CASSREREYHSYNEQFF
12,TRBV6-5,CSSRESAYEQYF
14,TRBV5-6,CASSRGQPTYEQYF
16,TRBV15,CATSREGGKGTDTQYF
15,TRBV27,CASSSTSGTYNEQFF
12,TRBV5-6,CASSRTDEKLFF
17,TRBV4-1,CASSQALTSGSVNEQFF
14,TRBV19,CASCRDRGSYGYTF
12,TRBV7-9,CSSLQGDTEAFF
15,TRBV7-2,CASSRGTGMNQPQHF
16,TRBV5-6,CASTQGLVVLQETQYF
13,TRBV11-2,CASSFGGYNEQFF
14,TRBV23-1,CASSQQGMANEQFF
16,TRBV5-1,CASSLVGQGGGYEQYF
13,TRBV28,CASISKGGRAAFF
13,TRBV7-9,CASSSSGPDTQYF
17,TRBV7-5,CARSPDPRGILPYEQYF
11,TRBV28,CASRRDSHYTF
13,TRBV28,CASSFGGNQPQHF
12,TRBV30,CAWTSGAYEQYF
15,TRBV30,CAWSFYGQGAHEQYF
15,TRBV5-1,CASRSTGTSGETQYF
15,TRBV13,CASSLGRGYYNEQFF
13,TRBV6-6,CASSYSQLYGYTF
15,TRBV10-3,CAISESGGGTYEQYF
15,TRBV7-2,CASRLTGGGGNTIYF
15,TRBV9,CASSPTRSSQETQYF
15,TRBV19,CASGWRAGADQPQHF
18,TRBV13,CASSLRGGGPGFGETQYF
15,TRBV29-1,CSVIAGQYENYGYTF
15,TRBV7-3,CASSLGTSGKETQYF
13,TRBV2,CASTFVRQETQYF
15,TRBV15,CATSSRDSLTDTQYF
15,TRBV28,CASSLQGTGGLTQYF
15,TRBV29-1,CSVEGPARVDNEQFF
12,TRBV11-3,CASSLRREQQFF
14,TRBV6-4,CASSDSGTAAWGLF
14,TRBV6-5,CASSSHKRRDTQYF
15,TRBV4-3,CASSQGLAGAYEQYF
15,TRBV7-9,CASSAQGQGDYEQYF
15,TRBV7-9,CASSLGPGSNQPQHF
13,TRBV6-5,CASSSLNSYEQYF
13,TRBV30,CAWSSGASYGYTF
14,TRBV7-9,CASSPRTDGYEQYF
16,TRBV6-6,CASSYSIGQFNQPQHF
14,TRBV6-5,CASSYDRANTEAFF
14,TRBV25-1,CASSEQGANYGYTF
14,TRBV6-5,CASSGRDAHRPLHF